This entry features one T cell receptor (beta chain) sequence. Antigen specificity is unknown. The data are from a study of cytomegalovirus exposure and HLA in healthy donors. Study-wide results and caveats: A later analysis found TCR association rates differed by HLA locus, highest for DRB1 and lowest for HLA-C.

The CDR3 is 15 amino acids. The germline V gene encodes CDR1 SGHTA and CDR2 FQGTGA. With V trimmed by 4 bases and J by 1 base, 3 bases remained unmatched. 60 Vbeta and 13 Jbeta primers were used in PCR. Some clones are missing from TCRdb's copy, which holds only in-frame ones; the method was immunoSEQ multiplex PCR. The table records about 83,000 clones, approximately 75% of them present only once. Sequencing was performed on PBMCs. The chain carries TRBV7-3 and TRBJ2-5; TRBD2 matches at 10 bases. This receptor was identified in a man aged 60 to 69 in good health and CMV-seronegative. The CDR3 DNA follows: TGTGCCAGCAGCTCAGGACTAGCGGCCCAAGAGACCCAGTACTTC. Translating it yields CASSSGLAAQETQYF. The full variable domain, in which reference TRBV7-3 and TRBJ2-5 provide the parts outside the CDR3, is GAGVSQTPSNKVTEKGKYVELRCDPISGHTALYWYRQSLGQGPEFLIYFQGTGAADDSGLPNDRFFAVRPEGSVSTLKIQRTERGDSAVYLCASSSGLAAQETQYFGPGTRLLVL.